The sequence of this T cell receptor (beta chain) was determined in a study of shared T cell receptors in the human thymus. Germline lookup yields CDR1 ENHRY and CDR2 SYGVKD. The V gene end was trimmed by 0 bases and the J gene end by 3 bases; junction bases not matched to a gene: 5. The CDR3 extends over 16 amino acids. The assay was immunoSEQ multiplex PCR, and TCRdb's table has in-frame clones only and misses some. The data contain over 350,000 clones, roughly 94% of them seen just once; the ten biggest clones take up around 0.019%. Sequencing was performed on thymocytes. The sequence was obtained from a human donor. The V call is TRBV10-3, the J call TRBJ1-2, with 9 bases fitting TRBD1. The CDR3 reads CAISESRQGGDYGYTF. In nucleotides, the CDR3 is TGTGCCATCAGTGAGTCGAGACAGGGGGGCGACTATGGCTACACCTTC.